The sequence of this T cell receptor beta chain was determined in a study of shared clonotypes between healthy human individuals. Study-wide context: Three CD4 naive, three CD4 memory, two CD8 naive and one CD8 memory plate were used per donor.

Regarding this clone: Its specificity is not known.

This CDR3 is built from 15 residues. From germline, CDR1 is SGHDT and CDR2 YYEEEE. Trimming removed 1 base from V and 6 bases from J, with 17 bases in between. Regarding the study as a whole: Non-shared clonotypes were found to have lower generation probabilities than the clonotypes that were shared by all four of the sorted-subset donors.

It was at deep level that the assay was run. The protocol was immunoSEQ multiplex PCR, while the TCRdb copy is restricted to in-frame clones and leaves out a portion. Among about 700,000 clones listed, 74% were seen once. The V call is TRBV5-6, the J call TRBJ2-7; D call uncertain. The sequenced sample consisted of memory CD4+ T cells sorted from blood. This sample's subset: CD45RA-negative fraction. This receptor was obtained from a woman aged 25 to 39 in good health. The CDR3 DNA reads as TGTGCCAGCAGCTTGTTTGAGGTGGAAGGTGCCGAGCAGTACTTC. It yields the protein CASSLFEVEGAEQYF.